The 11 T cell receptor beta chains in this list originate from one sample, sequenced in a study of cytomegalovirus exposure and HLA in healthy donors. The PCR had 60 Vbeta and 13 Jbeta primers. Sequenced by immunoSEQ multiplex PCR; TCRdb stores in-frame clones only, minus some. The data show about 160,000 clones, approximately 79% seen once. The sequenced sample consisted of PBMCs. These receptors came from a middle-aged man in good health and CMV-seronegative.

The CDR3 reads CASRPAGRALSGANVLTF. As DNA, the CDR3 is TGTGCCAGCAGGCCGGCGGGGCGAGCCCTGAGTGGGGCCAACGTCCTGACTTTC. The chain has TRBV28 and TRBJ2-6, with D possibly being TRBD2 (6 bases). V dropped 6 bases and J dropped 3 bases, with 21 bases sitting between them. CDR1 and CDR2 from the germline V gene are MDHEN and SYDVKM. The CDR3 runs to 18 residues.

This clone has only a few counts. The gene calls are TRBV19 and TRBJ2-6; tentatively, D is TRBD2 (5 bases). The length of the CDR3 is 16 residues. The V end lost 2 bases, the J end lost 3 bases, and 11 bases lay between the germline ends. Germline V gives CDR1 LNHDA, CDR2 SQIVND (reference sequence). The CDR3 sequence is CASSIPRVDGANVLTF. The DNA for the CDR3 is TGTGCCAGTAGTATACCGAGGGTGGATGGGGCCAACGTCCTGACTTTC.

This chain uses TRBV7-2 with TRBJ1-1; 8 bases are shared with TRBD1. The CDR3 length is 13 residues. Germline trimming cut 6 bases from V and 6 bases from J; bases unmatched to any gene: 6. The V gene's germline CDR1 is SGHTA and CDR2 FQGNSA. DNA for the CDR3: TGTGCCAGCAGATCAACAGGGGGGGCTGAAGCTTTCTTT. It specifies CASRSTGGAEAFF.

The chain combines TRBV11-2 with TRBJ2-1, with 7 bases aligning to TRBD2. This CDR3 spans 11 amino acids. Germline V CDR1 and CDR2: SGHAT, FQNNGV. J lost 15 bases, V lost 5 bases, and 7 bases had no gene match. The CDR3 region has the DNA TGTGCCAGCAGCAGCGGGGAAAGGGGGTTCTTC. Its protein product is CASSSGERGFF.

This CDR3 is CASSYSGRQPFEAFF. The CDR3 DNA reads as TGTGCCAGCAGTTACTCGGGGCGGCAGCCCTTTGAGGCTTTCTTT. The chain links TRBV6-5 to TRBJ1-1, with a weak D call TRBD1 (5 bases). Germline V lookup: CDR1 MNHEY, CDR2 SVGAGI. Trimming removed 0 bases at V and 11 bases at J, with 19 bases between. This CDR3 region has 15 residues.

This clone was picked up a small number of times. At one end, the junction sequence differs from germline, possibly due to a read error. The chain carries TRBV7-9 and TRBJ2-1; 9 bases line up with TRBD2. The CDR3 loop spans 16 amino acids. The V gene's germline CDR1 is SEHNR and CDR2 FQNEAQ (reference sequence). The CDR3 region is CSSSARPGLAYNEQFF. CDR3 DNA sequence: TGTTCCAGCAGCGCACGTCCGGGACTAGCATACAATGAGCAGTTCTTC.

The chain carries TRBV5-1 and TRBJ2-7; 14 bases fit TRBD2. This CDR3 is built from 17 residues. Germline CDR1 SGHRS, CDR2 YFSETQ. V lost 4 bases, J lost 5 bases, and 11 bases stayed unmatched. The CDR3 DNA sequence: TGCGCCAGCAGCACGGGACTAGCGGGAGTTTCTGGGGACGAGCAGTACTTC. Protein sequence: CASSTGLAGVSGDEQYF. Drawing the rest from reference TRBV5-1 and TRBJ2-7, the complete variable domain is KAGVTQTPRYLIKTRGQQVTLSCSPISGHRSVSWYQQTPGQGLQFLFEYFSETQRNKGNFPGRFSGRQFSNSRSEMNVSTLELGDSALYLCASSTGLAGVSGDEQYFGPGTRLTVT.

This sequence joins TRBV7-9 and TRBJ2-1, with no clear D. This CDR3 is 13 amino acids long. The V gene lost 5 bases and the J gene lost 7 bases, with 12 bases spanning the gap. Germline V gene sequence: CDR1 SEHNR, CDR2 FQNEAQ (reference sequence). CDR3 bases: TGTGCCAGCAGCCTTCTGGGCTTGAATGAGCAGTTCTTC. This sequence encodes CASSLLGLNEQFF.

This chain uses TRBV2 with TRBJ1-1; the D is unclear. The CDR3 consists of 17 residues. Trimming stripped 6 bases from V and 1 base from J, with 21 bases between. From germline, CDR1 is SNHLY and CDR2 FYNNEI. This CDR3 is CASRTPGTPPRNTEAFF. Here the CDR3 DNA reads TGTGCCAGCAGGACCCCAGGTACACCCCCGAGGAACACTGAAGCTTTCTTT.

This sequence joins TRBV28 and TRBJ2-1; D is possibly TRBD2 (6 bases). The germline CDR1 and CDR2 sequences are MDHEN and SYDVKM. Trimming took 1 base from V and 7 from J, leaving 11 bases between them. The CDR3 contains 14 residues. The CDR3 reads CASSLLSLANEQFF. DNA of the CDR3: TGTGCCAGCAGTTTATTGTCTCTAGCGAATGAGCAGTTCTTC.

The chain couples TRBV5-1 to TRBJ2-7, with D unresolved. CDR1 is SGHRS, CDR2 YFSETQ, per germline. The CDR3 totals 14 residues. V was pared by 0 bases and J by 5 bases, with 12 bases between. For the CDR3, the DNA is TGCGCCAGCAGCTTGGGGGCAGCTTCTGACGAGCAGTACTTC. It specifies CASSLGAASDEQYF.